This T cell receptor (beta chain) is from a study of cytomegalovirus exposure and HLA in healthy donors. Germline V gives CDR1 LGHNA, CDR2 YSLEER. The V gene end was trimmed by 1 base and the J gene end by 6 bases; junction bases not matched to a gene: 6. CDR3 length: 16 amino acids. The PCR had 60 Vbeta and 13 Jbeta primers. Assay: immunoSEQ multiplex PCR; the TCRdb copy retains only in-frame clones and omits some. The top ten hold 4.5% to 6.5% of the sample, which has more than 130,000 clones, about 80% seen once. Sequenced material: PBMCs. The chain recombines TRBV4-3 with TRBJ2-1; the match to TRBD1 covers 10 bases. The receptor comes from a male donor in good health and CMV-seronegative. The DNA of the CDR3 is TGCGCCAGCAGCCAAGTGGGGACAGGGGATATCAATGAGCAGTTCTTC. Translating it yields CASSQVGTGDINEQFF.